Sequencing of this T cell receptor beta chain was carried out in a study of CD8 T cells in Susac syndrome. It was negative isolation that provided the CD8+ and CD4+ T cells, whereas TEMRA cells were enriched by FACS. Germline V CDR1 and CDR2: SGHRS, YFSETQ. This CDR3 has 15 residues. V shed 5 bases and J shed 0 bases, with 15 bases lying between them. A quantity of 0.5 to 1 ug RNA underwent reverse transcription using random hexamers. TCRdb reprocessed the immunoSEQ multiplex PCR reads with MiXCR, giving one entry per CDR3 protein. Of just over 150,000 distinct CDR3 sequences in the sample, just under 97% were seen once.

V is TRBV5-1 and J is TRBJ2-7; D is possibly TRBD1 or TRBD2 (5 bases each). Sequencing was carried out using CD8+ T cells from PBMCs. The sequence was obtained from a human donor with multiple sclerosis. This CDR3 is CASSFGTVSSYEQYF. CDR3 nucleotide sequence: TGCGCCAGCAGTTTTGGGACGGTGAGCTCCTACGAGCAGTACTTC.